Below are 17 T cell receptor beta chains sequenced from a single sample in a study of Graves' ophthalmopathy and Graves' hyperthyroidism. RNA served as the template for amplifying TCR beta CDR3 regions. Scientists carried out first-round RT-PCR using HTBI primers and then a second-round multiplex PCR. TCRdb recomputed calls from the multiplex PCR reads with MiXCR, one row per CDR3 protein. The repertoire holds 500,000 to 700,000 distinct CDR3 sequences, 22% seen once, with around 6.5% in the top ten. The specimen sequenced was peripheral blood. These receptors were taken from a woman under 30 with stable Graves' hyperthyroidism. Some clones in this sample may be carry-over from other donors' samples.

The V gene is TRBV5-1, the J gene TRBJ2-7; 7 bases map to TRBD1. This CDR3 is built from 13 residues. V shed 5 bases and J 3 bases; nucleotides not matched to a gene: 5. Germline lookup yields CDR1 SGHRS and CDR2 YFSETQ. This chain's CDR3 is CASSGTVNYEQYF. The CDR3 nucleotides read TGCGCCAGCAGTGGGACAGTCAACTACGAGCAGTACTTC.

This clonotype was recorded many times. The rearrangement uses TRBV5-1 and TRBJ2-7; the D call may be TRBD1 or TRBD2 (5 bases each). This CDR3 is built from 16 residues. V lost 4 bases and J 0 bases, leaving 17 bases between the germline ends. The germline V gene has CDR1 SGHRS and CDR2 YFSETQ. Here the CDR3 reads CASSALRDGSSYEQYF. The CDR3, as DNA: TGCGCCAGCAGCGCGCTCCGGGACGGAAGCTCCTACGAGCAGTACTTC.

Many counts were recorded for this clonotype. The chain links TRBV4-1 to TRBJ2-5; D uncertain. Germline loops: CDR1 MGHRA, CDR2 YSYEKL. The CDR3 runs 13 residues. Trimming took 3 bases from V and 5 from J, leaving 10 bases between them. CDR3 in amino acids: CASSQDLRETQYF. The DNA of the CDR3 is TGCGCCAGCAGCCAGGACCTCAGGGAGACCCAGTACTTC.

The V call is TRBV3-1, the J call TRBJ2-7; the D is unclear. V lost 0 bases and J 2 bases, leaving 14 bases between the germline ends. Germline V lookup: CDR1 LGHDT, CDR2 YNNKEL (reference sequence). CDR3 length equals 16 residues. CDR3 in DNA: TGTGCCAGCAGCCAAGATGCGACCCCTCAAACCTACGAGCAGTACTTC. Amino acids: CASSQDATPQTYEQYF.

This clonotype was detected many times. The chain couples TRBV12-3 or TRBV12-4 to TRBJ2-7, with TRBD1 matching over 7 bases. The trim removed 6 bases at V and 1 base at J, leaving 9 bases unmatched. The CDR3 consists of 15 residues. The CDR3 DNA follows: TGTGCCAGCAGCCGACAGGGCGGCGTATCCTACGAGCAGTACTTC. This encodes CASSRQGGVSYEQYF.

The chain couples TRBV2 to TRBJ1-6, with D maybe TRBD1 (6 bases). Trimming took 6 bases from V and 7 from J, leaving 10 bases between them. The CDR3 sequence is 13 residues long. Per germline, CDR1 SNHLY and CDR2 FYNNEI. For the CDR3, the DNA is TGTGCCAGCAGGAGGGGGGGGAATTCACCCCTCCACTTT. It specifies CASRRGGNSPLHF.

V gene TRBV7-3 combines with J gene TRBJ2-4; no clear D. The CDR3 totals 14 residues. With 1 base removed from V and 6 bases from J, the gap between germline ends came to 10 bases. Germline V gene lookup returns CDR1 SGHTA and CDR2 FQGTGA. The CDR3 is CASSLNPAGNIQYF. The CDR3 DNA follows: TGTGCCAGCAGCTTAAACCCCGCCGGAAACATTCAGTACTTC.

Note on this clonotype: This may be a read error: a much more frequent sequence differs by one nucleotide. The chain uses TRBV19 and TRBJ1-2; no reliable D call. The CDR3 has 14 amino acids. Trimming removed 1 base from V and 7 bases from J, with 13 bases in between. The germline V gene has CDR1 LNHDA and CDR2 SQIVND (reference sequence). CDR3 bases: TGTGCCAGTAGTATAGGATACGCCGTCATTGGCTACACCTTC. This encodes CASSIGYAVIGYTF.

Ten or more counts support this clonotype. This CDR3 is CASSTSGVTYEQYF. The CDR3 DNA reads TGTGCCAGCAGTACTAGCGGGGTCACCTACGAGCAGTACTTC. This chain uses TRBV6-5 with TRBJ2-7; 10 bases fit TRBD2. V gave up 5 bases and J gave up 2 bases; unmatched junction bases: 3. Germline V gene sequence: CDR1 MNHEY, CDR2 SVGAGI. The CDR3 runs to 14 residues.

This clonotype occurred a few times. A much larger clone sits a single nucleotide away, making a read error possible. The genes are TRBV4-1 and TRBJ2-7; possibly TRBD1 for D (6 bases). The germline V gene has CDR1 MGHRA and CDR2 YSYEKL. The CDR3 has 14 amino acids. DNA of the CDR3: TGCGCCAGCTGCCAACAAACGGACAGCTACGAGCAGTACTTC. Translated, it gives CASCQQTDSYEQYF.

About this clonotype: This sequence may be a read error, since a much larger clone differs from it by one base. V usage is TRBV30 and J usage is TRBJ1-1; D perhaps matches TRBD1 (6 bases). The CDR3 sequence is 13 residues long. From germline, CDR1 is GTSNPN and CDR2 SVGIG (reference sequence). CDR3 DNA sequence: TGTGTCTGGAAGGGACACTTTGACGCTGAAGCTTTCTTT. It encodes CVWKGHFDAEAFF.

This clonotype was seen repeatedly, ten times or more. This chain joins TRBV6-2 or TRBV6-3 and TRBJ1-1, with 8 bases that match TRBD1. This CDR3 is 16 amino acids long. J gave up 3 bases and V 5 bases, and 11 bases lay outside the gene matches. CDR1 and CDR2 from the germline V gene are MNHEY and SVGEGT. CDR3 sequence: CASSRDRWLPDTEAFF. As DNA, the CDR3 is TGTGCCAGCAGTCGGGACAGGTGGTTGCCCGACACTGAAGCTTTCTTT.

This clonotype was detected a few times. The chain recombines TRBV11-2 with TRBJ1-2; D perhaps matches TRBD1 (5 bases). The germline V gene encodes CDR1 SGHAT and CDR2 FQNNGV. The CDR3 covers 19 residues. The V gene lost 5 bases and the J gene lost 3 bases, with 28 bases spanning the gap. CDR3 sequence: CASSPLPAGKTSIYYGYTF. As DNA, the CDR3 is TGTGCCAGCAGCCCTCTCCCAGCAGGGAAAACATCTATTTACTATGGCTACACCTTC.

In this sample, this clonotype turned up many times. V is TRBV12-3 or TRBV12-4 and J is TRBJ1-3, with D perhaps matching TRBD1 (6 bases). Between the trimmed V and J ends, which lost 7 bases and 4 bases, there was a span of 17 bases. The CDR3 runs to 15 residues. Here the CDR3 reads CASTLGQVPGNTIYF. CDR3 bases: TGTGCCAGCACCTTGGGACAAGTTCCAGGAAACACCATATATTTT.

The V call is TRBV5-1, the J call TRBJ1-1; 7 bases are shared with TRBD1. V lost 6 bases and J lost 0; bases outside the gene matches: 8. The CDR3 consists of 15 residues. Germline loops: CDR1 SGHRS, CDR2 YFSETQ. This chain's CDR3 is CASNRQGIMNTEAFF. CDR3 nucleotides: TGCGCCAGCAATAGACAGGGAATTATGAACACTGAAGCTTTCTTT.

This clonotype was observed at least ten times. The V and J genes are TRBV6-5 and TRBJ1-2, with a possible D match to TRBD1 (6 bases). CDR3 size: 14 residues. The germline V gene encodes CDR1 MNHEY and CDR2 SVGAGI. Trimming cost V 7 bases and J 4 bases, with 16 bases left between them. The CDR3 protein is CASTLNREAYGYTF. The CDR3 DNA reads TGTGCCAGCACTTTGAACAGGGAGGCCTATGGCTACACCTTC.

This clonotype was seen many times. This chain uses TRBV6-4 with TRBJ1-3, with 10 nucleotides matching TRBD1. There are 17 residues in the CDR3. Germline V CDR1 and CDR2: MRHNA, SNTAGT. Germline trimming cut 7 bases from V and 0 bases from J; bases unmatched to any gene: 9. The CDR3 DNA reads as TGTGCCAGCACCCCGGGGACAGGGGTGAGCTCTGGAAACACCATATATTTT. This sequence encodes CASTPGTGVSSGNTIYF.